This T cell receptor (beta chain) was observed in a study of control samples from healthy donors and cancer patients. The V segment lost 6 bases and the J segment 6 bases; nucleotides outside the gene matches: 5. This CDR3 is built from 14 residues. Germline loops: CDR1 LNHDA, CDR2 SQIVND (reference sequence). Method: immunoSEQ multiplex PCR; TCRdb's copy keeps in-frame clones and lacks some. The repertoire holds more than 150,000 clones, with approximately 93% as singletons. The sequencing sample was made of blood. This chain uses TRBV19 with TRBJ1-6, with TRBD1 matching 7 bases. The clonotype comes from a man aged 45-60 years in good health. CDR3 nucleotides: TGTGCCAGTAGCACGGGACAGCCTAATTCACCCCTCCACTTT. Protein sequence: CASSTGQPNSPLHF.